This is a list of T cell receptor beta chains from one sample in a study of blood T cell repertoires in COVID-19. Libraries were prepared by immunoSEQ multiplex PCR; TCRdb keeps only in-frame clonotypes and omits some of them. This sample yields around 100,000 clones, of which around 79% are seen a single time; less than 25% belongs to the top ten. The sample was peripheral blood. All receptors derive from a man in his 70s with active or convalescent COVID-19. Each CDR3 is given with its conserved first and last residue. Fields, in order: J gene, D gene, clone size, V gene, CDR3 protein, CDR3 DNA. D genes are given only for firm matches. Not all rows give a size; the values are once, few, many and, for expanded clones, a class.

TRBJ2-1,TRBD1,NA,TRBV24-1,CATSDPGGSSYNEQFF,TGTGCCACCAGTGACCCAGGGGGCAGCTCCTACAATGAGCAGTTCTTC
TRBJ1-5,NA,few,TRBV2,CASSWRMNQPQHF,TGTGCCAGCAGTTGGAGGATGAATCAGCCCCAGCATTTT
TRBJ2-7,TRBD1,NA,TRBV7-9,CASSPRDRGMYEQYF,TGTGCCAGCAGCCCTCGGGACAGGGGAATGTACGAGCAGTACTTC
TRBJ2-2,TRBD1,NA,TRBV7-3,CASSLQGAKGTGELFF,TGTGCCAGCAGCTTACAGGGGGCTAAGGGCACCGGGGAGCTGTTTTTT
TRBJ2-5,TRBD1,once,TRBV24-1,CATSEGTGRETQYF,TGTGCCACCAGTGAAGGGACAGGGAGGGAGACCCAGTACTTC
TRBJ1-1,NA,NA,TRBV6-5,CASRDTGYETEAFF,TGTGCCAGCAGGGACACAGGATATGAAACTGAAGCTTTCTTT
TRBJ2-5,NA,NA,TRBV7-9,CASTLSAETQYF,TGTGCCAGCACCCTAAGCGCGGAGACCCAGTACTTC
TRBJ2-4,NA,NA,TRBV12-1,CASSFLLAVAKNIQYF,TGTGCCAGCAGCTTTTTACTAGCGGTAGCCAAAAACATTCAGTACTTC
TRBJ2-1,NA,few,TRBV6-6,CASSTGNEQFF,TGTGCCAGCAGTACGGGCAATGAGCAGTTCTTC
TRBJ2-4,NA,once,TRBV9,CASSVQGWDIQYF,TGTGCCAGCAGCGTACAGGGTTGGGACATTCAGTACTTC
TRBJ2-1,TRBD2,NA,TRBV15,CATSRGGRNGEQFF,TGTGCCACCAGCAGAGGCGGGAGAAATGGTGAGCAGTTCTTC
TRBJ2-4,NA,NA,TRBV2,CASSDVEGADIQYF,TGTGCCAGCAGTGATGTCGAAGGGGCAGACATTCAGTACTTC
TRBJ2-5,TRBD2,once,TRBV15,CATSRDSSAGRETQYF,TGTGCCACCAGCAGAGACTCCTCAGCGGGGCGGGAGACCCAGTACTTC
TRBJ2-1,TRBD2,few,TRBV2,CASSEAAGTTYNEQFF,TGTGCCAGCAGTGAAGCGGCCGGGACTACCTACAATGAGCAGTTCTTC
TRBJ1-2,NA,NA,TRBV6-5,CASTRGLGDAYGYTF,TGTGCCAGCACCCGAGGACTGGGAGACGCCTATGGCTACACCTTC
TRBJ1-1,NA,few,TRBV12-5,CASGIQPMNTEAFF,TGTGCTAGTGGGATACAGCCTATGAACACTGAAGCTTTCTTT
TRBJ2-2,TRBD1,NA,TRBV19,CASRTGMNTGELFF,TGTGCCTCCCGGACAGGGATGAACACCGGGGAGCTGTTTTTT
TRBJ2-7,NA,NA,TRBV6-6,CASTYFTDAYEQYF,TGTGCCAGCACGTATTTCACAGATGCCTACGAGCAGTACTTC
TRBJ1-1,NA,NA,TRBV7-8,CASSFEQGNTEAFF,TGTGCCAGCAGCTTCGAACAGGGGAACACTGAAGCTTTCTTT
TRBJ2-5,NA,NA,TRBV6-5,CASALRQGSMETQYF,TGTGCCAGCGCCCTCCGGCAGGGGTCTATGGAGACCCAGTACTTC
TRBJ1-2,NA,NA,TRBV7-9,CASSFLGTLNYGYTF,TGTGCCAGCAGCTTTCTAGGGACACTTAACTATGGCTACACCTTC
TRBJ1-1,NA,few,TRBV10-1,CASSESGRGRTEAFF,TGCGCCAGCAGTGAGTCGGGCAGGGGACGCACTGAAGCTTTCTTT
TRBJ2-6,NA,NA,TRBV7-7,CASSHITSPQSRANVLTF,TGTGCCAGCAGCCATATAACAAGTCCACAAAGTCGGGCCAACGTCCTGACTTTC
TRBJ1-5,NA,NA,TRBV4-1,CASSQEPPGGNQPQHF,TGCGCCAGCAGCCAGGAGCCACCGGGCGGGAATCAGCCCCAGCATTTT
TRBJ2-3,NA,NA,TRBV19,CASSGRGDTQYF,TGTGCCAGTAGCGGGAGAGGAGATACGCAGTATTTT
TRBJ1-4,NA,NA,TRBV20-1,CSASEGGNEKLFF,TGCAGTGCTAGTGAGGGGGGAAATGAAAAACTGTTTTTT
TRBJ2-2,NA,NA,TRBV3-1/TRBV3-2,CASSLRGNGELFF,TGTGCCAGCAGCCTCAGGGGTAACGGGGAGCTGTTTTTT
TRBJ1-2,NA,NA,TRBV6-6,CASSTTGNYGYTF,TGTGCCAGCAGCACGACAGGCAACTATGGCTACACCTTC
TRBJ2-5,TRBD2,NA,TRBV19,CASSSLAGIGETQYF,TGTGCCAGTAGTAGCCTAGCGGGGATCGGGGAGACCCAGTACTTC
TRBJ1-5,NA,NA,TRBV10-3,CAISVDSNSNQPQHF,TGTGCCATCAGTGTCGATTCTAATAGCAATCAGCCCCAGCATTTT
TRBJ1-6,TRBD1,NA,TRBV15,CATSRPGTGGNSPLHF,TGTGCCACCAGCAGACCCGGGACAGGGGGAAATTCACCCCTCCACTTT
TRBJ1-2,NA,NA,TRBV15,CATSRMADYGYTF,TGTGCCACCAGCAGGATGGCAGACTATGGCTACACCTTC
TRBJ2-2,NA,NA,TRBV5-1,CASSFTTNTGELFF,TGCGCCAGCAGCTTCACTACGAACACCGGGGAGCTGTTTTTT
TRBJ2-3,TRBD2,NA,TRBV2,CASRGDYDTQYF,TGTGCCAGCAGGGGGGACTATGATACGCAGTATTTT
TRBJ1-4,TRBD1,NA,TRBV29-1,CSVRQGAREKLFF,TGCAGCGTCAGACAGGGGGCGAGGGAAAAACTGTTTTTT
TRBJ1-2,TRBD1,once,TRBV6-1,CASSERTGDGYTF,TGTGCCAGCAGTGAAAGGACAGGGGACGGCTACACCTTC
TRBJ2-1,NA,once,TRBV19,CASSIGASVRRNEQFF,TGTGCCAGTAGTATTGGGGCTAGCGTAAGGAGGAATGAGCAGTTCTTC
TRBJ2-5,NA,NA,TRBV19,CASSIGPPGTQYF,TGTGCCAGTAGTATAGGACCCCCAGGGACCCAGTACTTC
TRBJ1-1,NA,NA,TRBV18,CASSTSENTEAFF,TGTGCCAGCTCAACATCAGAGAACACTGAAGCTTTCTTT